This T cell receptor (beta chain) was observed in a study of blood T cell repertoires in COVID-19. Study in general: Whether acute or convalescent, the COVID-19 samples came from the United States, Italy and Spain.

There are a few counts of this clone. This CDR3 is 15 amino acids long. Germline CDR1 reads LGHDT; CDR2 reads YNNKEL (reference sequence). The V gene lost 3 bases and the J gene lost 1 base, with 10 bases spanning the gap. Authors' analysis steps: By means of reference gene primer amplification, nucleated cell counts were estimated. Sequenced by immunoSEQ multiplex PCR; TCRdb stores in-frame clones only, minus some. V, J and clone size are those of that table, while D and trimming were read from the DNA. The sample has roughly 260,000 clones, around 82% seen once; the top ten hold approximately 4.5%. This clonotype originated in a woman in her 70s with acute or convalescent COVID-19. The chain links TRBV3-1 (or the pseudogene TRBV3-2) to TRBJ1-3; possibly TRBD1 for D (5 bases). Sequenced material: peripheral blood. The CDR3 DNA reads TGTGCCAGCAGCCAGTGGGGGGAATCTGGAAACACCATATATTTT. Its translation is CASSQWGESGNTIYF.